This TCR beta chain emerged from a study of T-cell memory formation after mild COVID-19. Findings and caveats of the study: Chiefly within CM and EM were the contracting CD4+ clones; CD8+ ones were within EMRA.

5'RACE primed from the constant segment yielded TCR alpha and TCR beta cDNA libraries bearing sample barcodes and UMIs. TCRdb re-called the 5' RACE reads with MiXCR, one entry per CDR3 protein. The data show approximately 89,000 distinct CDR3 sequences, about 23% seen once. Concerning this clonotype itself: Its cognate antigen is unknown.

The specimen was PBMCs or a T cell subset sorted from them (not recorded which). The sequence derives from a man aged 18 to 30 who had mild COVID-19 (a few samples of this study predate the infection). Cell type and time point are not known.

Here the CDR3 DNA reads TGTGCCAGCAGTTACGACGATGGGGTCCGGGAGCAGTTCTTC. This translates into CASSYDDGVREQFF. V is TRBV6-9 and J is TRBJ2-1, with D unresolved. Germline V gene data show CDR1 as MNHGY and CDR2 as SVAAGI. With 3 bases removed from V and 10 bases from J, the gap between germline ends came to 16 bases. The CDR3 has 14 residues.